This TCR beta chain was captured by sequencing in a study of CD8 T cells in ankylosing spondylitis. This clonotype was counted ten times or more. What it recognizes is unknown. The CDR3 spans 13 residues. Germline V gene data show CDR1 as SQVTM and CDR2 as ANQGSEA. Trimming stripped 7 bases from V and 5 bases from J, with 15 bases between. In making TCR beta libraries, quantitative 5'-RACE with molecular barcodes was used. TCRdb independently ran MiXCR on the 5' RACE reads; one entry per CDR3 protein. The top ten hold approximately 11% of the sample, which has 200,000 or so distinct CDR3 sequences, around 13% seen once. Study-level findings and limits: Ankylosing spondylitis blood appeared to be characterized by a TCR beta motif of eight highly homologous variants.

This TCR derives from a female donor with ankylosing spondylitis or in good health (not recorded which). The source material was blood, either unsorted or a sorted T cell fraction (not recorded which). This sequence joins TRBV29-1 and TRBJ2-1; a possible D gene is TRBD1 (6 bases). CDR3 sequence: CSGNRDANNEQFF. CDR3 sequence (DNA): TGCAGCGGAAACAGGGATGCGAACAATGAGCAGTTCTTC.